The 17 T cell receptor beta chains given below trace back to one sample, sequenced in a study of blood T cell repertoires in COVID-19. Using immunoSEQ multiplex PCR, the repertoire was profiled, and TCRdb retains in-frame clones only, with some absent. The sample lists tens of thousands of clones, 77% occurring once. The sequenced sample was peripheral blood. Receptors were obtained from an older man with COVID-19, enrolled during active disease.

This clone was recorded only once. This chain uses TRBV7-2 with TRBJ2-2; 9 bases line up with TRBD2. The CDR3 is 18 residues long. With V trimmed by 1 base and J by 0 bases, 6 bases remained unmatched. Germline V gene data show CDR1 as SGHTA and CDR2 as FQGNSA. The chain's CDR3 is CASSLVPSGKTNTGELFF. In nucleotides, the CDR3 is TGTGCCAGCAGCTTAGTCCCTAGCGGGAAGACGAACACCGGGGAGCTGTTTTTT.

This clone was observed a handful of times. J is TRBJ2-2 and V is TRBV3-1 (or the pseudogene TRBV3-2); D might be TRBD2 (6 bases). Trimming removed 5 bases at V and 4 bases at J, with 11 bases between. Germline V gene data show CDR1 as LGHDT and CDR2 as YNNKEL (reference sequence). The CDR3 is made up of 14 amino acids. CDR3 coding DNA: TGTGCCAGCAGCGCGCGGGATTTCACCGGGGAGCTGTTTTTT. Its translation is CASSARDFTGELFF.

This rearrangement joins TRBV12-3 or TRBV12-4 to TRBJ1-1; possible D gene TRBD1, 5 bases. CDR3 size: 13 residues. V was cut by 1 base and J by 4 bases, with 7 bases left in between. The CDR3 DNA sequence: TGTGCCAGCAGTTTAGGAAGGGGCACTGAAGCTTTCTTT. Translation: CASSLGRGTEAFF.

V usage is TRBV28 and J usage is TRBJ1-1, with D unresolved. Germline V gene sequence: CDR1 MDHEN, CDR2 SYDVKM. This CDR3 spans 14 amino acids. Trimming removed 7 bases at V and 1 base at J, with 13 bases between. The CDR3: CASTSEGRNTEAFF. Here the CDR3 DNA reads TGTGCCAGCACCTCAGAGGGCAGGAACACTGAAGCTTTCTTT.

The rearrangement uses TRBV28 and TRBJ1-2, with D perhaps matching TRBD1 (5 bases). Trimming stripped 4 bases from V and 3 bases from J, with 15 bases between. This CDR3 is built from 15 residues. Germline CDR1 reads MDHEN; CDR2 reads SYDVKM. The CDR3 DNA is TGTGCCAGCAGTTCCAGCCAGGGTTGGGACTATGGCTACACCTTC. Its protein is CASSSSQGWDYGYTF.

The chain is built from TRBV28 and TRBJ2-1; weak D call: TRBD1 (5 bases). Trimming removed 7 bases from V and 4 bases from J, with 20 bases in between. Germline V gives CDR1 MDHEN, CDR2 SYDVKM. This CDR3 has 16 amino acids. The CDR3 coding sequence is TGTGCCAGCATCCCCAGTGTGAGGACATCTTACAATGAGCAGTTCTTC. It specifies CASIPSVRTSYNEQFF.

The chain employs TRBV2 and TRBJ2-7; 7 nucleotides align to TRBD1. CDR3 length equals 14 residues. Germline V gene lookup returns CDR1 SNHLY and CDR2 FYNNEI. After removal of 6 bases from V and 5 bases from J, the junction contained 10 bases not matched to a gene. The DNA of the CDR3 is TGTGCCAGCAGCCGAGACAGGGAAGTCCACGAGCAGTACTTC. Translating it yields CASSRDREVHEQYF.

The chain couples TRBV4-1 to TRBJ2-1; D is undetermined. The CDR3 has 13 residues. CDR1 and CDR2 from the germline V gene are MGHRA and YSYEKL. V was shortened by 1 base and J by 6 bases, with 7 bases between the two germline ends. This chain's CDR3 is CASSQVVSNEQFF. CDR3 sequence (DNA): TGCGCCAGCAGCCAAGTCGTTTCCAATGAGCAGTTCTTC.

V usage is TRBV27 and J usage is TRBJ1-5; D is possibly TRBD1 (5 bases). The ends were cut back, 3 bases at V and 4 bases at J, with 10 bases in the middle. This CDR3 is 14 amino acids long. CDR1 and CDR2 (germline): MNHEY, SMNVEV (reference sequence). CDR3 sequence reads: CASSFSGINQPQHF. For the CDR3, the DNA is TGTGCCAGCAGTTTCTCAGGGATTAATCAGCCCCAGCATTTT.

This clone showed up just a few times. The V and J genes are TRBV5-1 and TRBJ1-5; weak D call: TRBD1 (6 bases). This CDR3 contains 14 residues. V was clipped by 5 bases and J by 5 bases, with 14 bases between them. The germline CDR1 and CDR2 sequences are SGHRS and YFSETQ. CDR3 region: CASSPTGSDQPQHF. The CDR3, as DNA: TGCGCCAGCAGTCCAACAGGGTCTGATCAGCCCCAGCATTTT.

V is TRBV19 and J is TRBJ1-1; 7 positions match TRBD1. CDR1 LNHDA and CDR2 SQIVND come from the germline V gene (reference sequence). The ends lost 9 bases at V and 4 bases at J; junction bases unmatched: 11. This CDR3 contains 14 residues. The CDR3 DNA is TGTGCCAGCAAAAGGACAGGTAGCCTCACTGAAGCTTTCTTT. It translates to CASKRTGSLTEAFF.

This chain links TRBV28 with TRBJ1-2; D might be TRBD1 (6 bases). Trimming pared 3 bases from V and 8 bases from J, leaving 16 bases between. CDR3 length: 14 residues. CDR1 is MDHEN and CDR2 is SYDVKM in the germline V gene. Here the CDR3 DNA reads TGTGCCAGCAGTTTGCCAGGGGCAAATATCGGCTACACCTTC. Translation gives CASSLPGANIGYTF.

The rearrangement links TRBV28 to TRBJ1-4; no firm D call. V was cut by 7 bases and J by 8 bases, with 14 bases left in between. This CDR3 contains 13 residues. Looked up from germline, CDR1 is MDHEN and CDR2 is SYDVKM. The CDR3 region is CASTQDYYEKLFF. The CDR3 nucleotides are TGTGCCAGCACCCAAGACTATTACGAAAAACTGTTTTTT.

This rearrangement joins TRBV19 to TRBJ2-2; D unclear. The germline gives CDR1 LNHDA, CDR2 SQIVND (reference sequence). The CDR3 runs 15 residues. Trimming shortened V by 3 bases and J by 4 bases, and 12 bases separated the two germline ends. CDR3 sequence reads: CASSMGPTATGELFF. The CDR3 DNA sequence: TGTGCCAGTAGTATGGGCCCAACTGCCACCGGGGAGCTGTTTTTT.

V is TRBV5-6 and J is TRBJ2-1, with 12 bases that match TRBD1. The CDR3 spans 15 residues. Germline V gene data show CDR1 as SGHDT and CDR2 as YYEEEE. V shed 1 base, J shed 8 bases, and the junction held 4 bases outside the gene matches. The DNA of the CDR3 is TGTGCCAGCAGCTTGTGGGACAGGGGGCCCTATGAGCAGTTCTTC. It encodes CASSLWDRGPYEQFF.

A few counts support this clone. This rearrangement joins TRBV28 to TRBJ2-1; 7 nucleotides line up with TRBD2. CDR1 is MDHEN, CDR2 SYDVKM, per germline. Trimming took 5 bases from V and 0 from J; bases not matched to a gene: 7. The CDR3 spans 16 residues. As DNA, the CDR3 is TGTGCCAGCAGTCCTAGCGGTTTCAGCTCCTACAATGAGCAGTTCTTC. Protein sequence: CASSPSGFSSYNEQFF.

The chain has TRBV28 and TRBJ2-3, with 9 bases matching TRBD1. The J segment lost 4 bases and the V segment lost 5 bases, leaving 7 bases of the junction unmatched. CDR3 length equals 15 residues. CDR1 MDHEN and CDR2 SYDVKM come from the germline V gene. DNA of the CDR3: TGTGCCAGCAGTACACAGGGGGCTAGCGCAGATACGCAGTATTTT. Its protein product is CASSTQGASADTQYF.